This TCR beta chain came from a study of high-grade serous ovarian cancer treatment subgroups. Study as a whole: On average, approximately 14,000 reads and under 9,000 unique TCR beta rearrangements were obtained per sample.

This clone was seen a single time. Its specificity is unknown. The tumor samples were collected prior to definitive surgery or chemotherapy. The data were produced by immunoSEQ multiplex PCR, yet TCRdb's version contains in-frame clones alone and is incomplete. Altogether some 4,200 clones are present, around 84% being singletons, with the ten largest covering approximately 8%. General study results and limits: Repertoire similarity ranged roughly 0.11 to 0.85 between tumors of one patient.

Source material: tumor tissue. The receptor was derived from a human donor with high-grade serous ovarian cancer.

CDR3 bases: TGTGCCAGCAAAGCGGCTAGCACGACGGGAGGCTACACCTTC. Residues: CASKAASTTGGYTF. The chain is built from TRBV2 and TRBJ1-2; D remains ambiguous. The CDR3 runs 14 residues. Trimming removed 7 bases at V and 8 bases at J, with 20 bases between. Germline assignment: CDR1 SNHLY and CDR2 FYNNEI.